These 21 T cell receptor beta chains were all obtained from the same sample, sequenced in a study of T cells in Graves' hyperthyroidism and ophthalmopathy. Amplified regions were TCR beta CDR3 sequences from RNA transcripts. The HTBI primer set served for first-round RT-PCR of the TCR CDR3. MiXCR, applied by TCRdb to the multiplex PCR reads, yields one record per CDR3 protein. The sample yields almost 500,000 distinct CDR3 sequences, around a fifth seen once. Sequenced input: blood. The receptors derive from a woman aged 70-85 years with Graves' ophthalmopathy.

Of note for this clonotype: This could be a read error, since a much larger clone is one nucleotide away. As the CDR3 is not closed by the conserved phenylalanine or tryptophan, this likely results from a read error. The chain combines TRBV11-2 with TRBJ1-1, with unresolved D. Germline CDR1 and CDR2: SGHAT and FQNNGV. V was clipped by 1 base and J by 1 base, with 7 bases between them. The CDR3 loop spans 14 amino acids. This CDR3 is CASSLGSRNTEAFS. The DNA for the CDR3 is TGTGCCAGCAGCTTAGGATCCAGGAACACTGAAGCTTTCTCT.

This clonotype occurred many times. The gene calls are TRBV6-2 or TRBV6-3 and TRBJ1-2; TRBD1 aligns across 8 bases. The germline V gene has CDR1 MNHEY and CDR2 SVGEGT. Trimming took 5 bases from V and 0 from J; bases not matched to a gene: 11. This CDR3 spans 17 amino acids. The CDR3 DNA reads as TGTGCCAGCAGTAGAGGGGACAGGCGCTCCACTAACTATGGCTACACCTTC. It encodes CASSRGDRRSTNYGYTF.

The chain joins TRBV18 to TRBJ2-3, with D perhaps given as TRBD1 or TRBD2 (6 bases each). The germline CDR1 and CDR2 sequences are KGHSH and LQKENI. The CDR3 has 15 amino acids. Between the trimmed V and J ends, which lost 2 bases and 1 base, there was a span of 10 bases. This chain's CDR3 is CASSPTGAGTDTQYF. The CDR3 coding sequence is TGTGCCAGCTCACCAACGGGGGCGGGCACAGATACGCAGTATTTT.

This clonotype was counted a few times. The chain carries TRBV4-2 and TRBJ2-2, with 12 nucleotides matching TRBD2. The CDR3 runs 15 residues. With V trimmed by 3 bases and J by 5 bases, 1 base remained unmatched. Germline V CDR1 and CDR2: LGHNA, YNFKEQ. CDR3 amino acids: CASSHGLAGTGELFF. The CDR3 region has the DNA TGTGCCAGCAGCCACGGACTAGCGGGAACCGGGGAGCTGTTTTTT.

This clonotype was counted at least ten times. The chain carries TRBV28 and TRBJ2-3; 9 nucleotides match TRBD2. CDR1 is MDHEN and CDR2 is SYDVKM in the germline V gene. V dropped 2 bases and J dropped 5; count of bases not matched to a gene: 2. The CDR3 has 14 residues. CDR3 sequence reads: CASSLSGRRDTQYF. The CDR3 coding sequence is TGTGCCAGCAGTTTAAGCGGGAGGCGAGATACGCAGTATTTT.

Notes on this clonotype: This clone may be a read error of a much larger clone one base away. V usage is TRBV11-2 and J usage is TRBJ2-5; TRBD2 aligns across 9 bases. Unmatched junction bases numbered 2, after V lost 1 base and J lost 2 bases. The CDR3 consists of 15 residues. Germline CDR1 and CDR2: SGHAT and FQNNGV. The DNA of the CDR3 is TGTGCCAGCAGCTTAGGGACTAGCGAACAAGAGACCCAGTACTTC. Its protein is CASSLGTSEQETQYF.

This clonotype was observed many times. The chain uses TRBV28 and TRBJ1-2; D gene ambiguous. Germline CDR1 reads MDHEN; CDR2 reads SYDVKM. Trimming cost V 4 bases and J 4 bases, with 16 bases left between them. The CDR3 is 15 residues long. The CDR3 protein is CASSYPDGPTYGYTF. CDR3 in DNA: TGTGCCAGCAGTTATCCGGACGGACCTACCTATGGCTACACCTTC.

This clonotype was seen more than once but under ten times. The chain links TRBV7-9 to TRBJ2-3; D not resolved. Per the germline V gene, CDR1 is SEHNR and CDR2 is FQNEAQ (reference sequence). The CDR3 covers 17 residues. As DNA, the CDR3 is TGTGCTATTGTCGCCCGCCCTCCCCCGAGTGGAACAGATACGCAGTATTTT. Its translation is CAIVARPPPSGTDTQYF.

Many counts were recorded for this clonotype. J is TRBJ2-7 and V is TRBV20-1; D not certain. The germline gives CDR1 DFQATT, CDR2 SNEGSKA (reference sequence). The V end lost 1 base, the J end lost 4 bases, and 20 bases lay between the germline ends. This CDR3 has 16 amino acids. The CDR3 coding sequence is TGCAGTGCTAGAGTGAACCTAATCAGCGACGCATACGAGCAGTACTTC. Translating gives CSARVNLISDAYEQYF.

This clonotype was counted between two and nine times. The chain is built from TRBV11-2 and TRBJ1-2, with a possible D match to TRBD1 (5 bases). Germline values: CDR1 SGHAT, CDR2 FQNNGV. The CDR3 consists of 15 residues. V was trimmed by 2 bases and J by 4 bases, leaving 14 bases between them. The DNA of the CDR3 is TGTGCCAGCAGCTTAAAACCCGACAGCCTCTATGGCTACACCTTC. Its translation is CASSLKPDSLYGYTF.

The sample holds many counts of this clonotype. The rearrangement links TRBV2 to TRBJ2-3; 7 bases are shared with TRBD2. J was trimmed by 2 bases and V by 6 bases; bases with no gene match: 2. The CDR3 spans 13 residues. Germline-derived CDR1 and CDR2 are SNHLY and FYNNEI. Here the CDR3 reads CASSRDYTDTQYF. CDR3 nucleotides: TGTGCCAGCAGCCGGGACTACACAGATACGCAGTATTTT. Complete variable domain (other parts from reference TRBV2 and TRBJ2-3): EPEVTQTPSHQVTQMGQEVILRCVPISNHLYFYWYRQILGQKVEFLVSFYNNEISEKSEIFDDQFSVERPDGSNFTLKIRSTKLEDSAMYFCASSRDYTDTQYFGPGTRLTVL.

The table lists this clonotype with a few counts. The rearrangement links TRBV7-2 to TRBJ2-3; TRBD2 matches at 8 bases. This CDR3 region has 12 residues. The V and J ends lost 7 bases and 8 bases, in that order; junction bases with no gene match: 5. In germline, CDR1 is SGHTA, CDR2 FQGNSA. The CDR3 loop is CASNPGGGTQYF. The CDR3 DNA is TGTGCCAGCAACCCGGGGGGGGGTACGCAGTATTTT.

This clonotype appeared a few times. This chain joins TRBV20-1 and TRBJ2-3; 9 bases are a match to TRBD2. V lost 6 bases and J lost 2; bases outside the gene matches: 9. CDR1 is DFQATT, CDR2 SNEGSKA, per germline (reference sequence). CDR3 size: 15 residues. The CDR3 here is CSARPLAGPTDTQYF. Here the CDR3 DNA reads TGCAGTGCCAGACCCCTAGCGGGGCCCACAGATACGCAGTATTTT.

The sample holds many counts of this clonotype. This sequence joins TRBV12-3 or TRBV12-4 and TRBJ2-3, with 8 positions matching TRBD1. The CDR3 totals 15 residues. Unmatched junction bases numbered 4, after V lost 5 bases and J lost 0 bases. CDR3 nucleotides: TGTGCCAGCAGTCGACAGGGGACTAGCACAGATACGCAGTATTTT. Protein: CASSRQGTSTDTQYF.

This clonotype has only a few counts. V gene TRBV7-2 combines with J gene TRBJ2-4; tentative D call: TRBD2 (6 bases). Germline V gene data show CDR1 as SGHTA and CDR2 as FQGNSA. The length of the CDR3 is 15 residues. Between the trimmed V and J ends, which lost 3 bases and 0 bases, there was a span of 9 bases. The CDR3 is CASSFREIAKNIQYF. Written as DNA, the CDR3 is TGTGCCAGCAGCTTCCGGGAGATAGCCAAAAACATTCAGTACTTC.

This clonotype was seen only a few times. The chain is built from TRBV7-8 and TRBJ1-4, with 8 bases that match TRBD1. Germline-derived CDR1 and CDR2 are SGHVS and FQNEAQ. With 5 bases clipped from V and 8 bases from J, the junction kept 13 bases outside the gene matches. This CDR3 region has 16 residues. For the CDR3, the DNA is TGTGCCAGCAGCCGCCGTCTTCGGACAGGGACGGAAAAACTGTTTTTT. As protein: CASSRRLRTGTEKLFF.

The sample holds many counts of this clonotype. The rearrangement links TRBV28 to TRBJ2-7; D is undetermined. CDR3 length equals 12 residues. Germline V gene data show CDR1 as MDHEN and CDR2 as SYDVKM. V was shortened by 7 bases and J by 6 bases, with 13 bases between the two germline ends. CDR3 DNA sequence: TGTGCCAGCATCGGGTGGGGTGGCGAGCAGTACTTC. This gives the protein CASIGWGGEQYF.

The chain joins TRBV12-3 or TRBV12-4 to TRBJ2-5; D might be TRBD2 (6 bases). This CDR3 spans 14 amino acids. V gave up 4 bases and J gave up 7 bases, with 16 bases separating them. The CDR3 loop reads CASSSRDLSRTQYF. CDR3 nucleotide sequence: TGTGCCAGCAGTTCGCGGGACCTTTCCAGGACCCAGTACTTC.

This clonotype was found a few times. The CDR3 is CSVIGGGYGYTF. In DNA, the CDR3 is TGCAGCGTAATAGGGGGCGGCTATGGCTACACCTTC. This chain uses TRBV29-1 with TRBJ1-2; 7 bases line up with TRBD1. This CDR3 is built from 12 residues. Germline trimming cut 6 bases from V and 4 bases from J; bases unmatched to any gene: 5. The germline V gene has CDR1 SQVTM and CDR2 ANQGSEA.

This clonotype was seen many times. The chain has TRBV12-3 or TRBV12-4 and TRBJ1-5; D uncertain. CDR3 length equals 15 residues. The V gene lost 1 base and the J gene lost 0 bases, with 7 bases spanning the gap. The CDR3 spells CASSLDVNSNQPQHF. DNA for the CDR3: TGTGCCAGCAGTTTAGACGTTAATAGCAATCAGCCCCAGCATTTT.

This clonotype was found a few times. The genes are TRBV5-1 and TRBJ2-7; the D is unclear. The CDR3 is 14 amino acids. V lost 4 bases, J lost 2 bases, and 13 bases lay in between. Germline V gene lookup returns CDR1 SGHRS and CDR2 YFSETQ. The CDR3 region is CASSVGQVTYEQYF. The CDR3 DNA is TGCGCCAGCAGCGTCGGCCAGGTTACCTACGAGCAGTACTTC.